The clone carrying this T cell receptor beta chain was seen only once. Original handling: From reference gene primer amplification, estimates of nucleated cell counts were derived. Using immunoSEQ multiplex PCR, the repertoire was profiled, and TCRdb retains in-frame clones only, with some absent. Clone size and the V and J calls come from that table; the DNA yielded D and trimming. This table holds approximately 70,000 clones, roughly nine tenths found once. These data belong to a study of blood T cell repertoires in COVID-19. Looking at the study overall: Italy, Spain and the United States were the sources of the convalescent and acute COVID-19 samples.

Germline assignment: CDR1 MDHEN and CDR2 SYDVKM. The CDR3 is 14 amino acids. V was cut by 2 bases and J by 6 bases, with 11 bases left in between. Recruited during active infection, patients (from Seattle) were subsequently followed longitudinally. The sequencing sample was made of peripheral blood. The receptor was isolated from a man aged 50 to 59 with COVID-19, enrolled during active disease. The V call is TRBV28, the J call TRBJ1-5; D possibly corresponds to TRBD1 (5 bases). CDR3 amino acids: CASSLTQGGQPQHF. The CDR3 coding sequence is TGTGCCAGCAGTTTAACGCAGGGAGGTCAGCCCCAGCATTTT.